The 22 T cell receptor beta chains below come from one sample, sequenced in a study of shared clonotypes between healthy human individuals. Using immunoSEQ multiplex PCR, the repertoire was profiled, and TCRdb retains in-frame clones only, with some absent. The sample has 450,000 to 700,000 clones, less than 97% seen once. Naive CD8 cells, CD45RO-negative and positively selected for CCR7, excluded terminally differentiated effector memory CD45RA+ cells. Input material: naive CD8+ T cells sorted from blood. The receptor set was obtained from a woman under 40 in good health.

DNA for the CDR3: TGTGCCAGCAGCGTAGGCCACGGGACTAGCATGCTTGCAGATACGCAGTATTTT. Its translation is CASSVGHGTSMLADTQYF. This rearrangement joins TRBV9 to TRBJ2-3, with 9 bases aligning to TRBD2. CDR3 size: 18 residues. V lost 0 bases, J lost 4 bases, and 12 bases stayed unmatched. CDR1 and CDR2 (germline): SGDLS, YYNGEE. The full variable domain, in which reference TRBV9 and TRBJ2-3 provide the parts outside the CDR3, is DSGVTQTPKHLITATGQRVTLRCSPRSGDLSVYWYQQSLDQGLQFLIQYYNGEERAKGNILERFSAQQFPDLHSELNLSSLELGDSALYFCASSVGHGTSMLADTQYFGPGTRLTVL.

The V call is TRBV4-1, the J call TRBJ2-2; D possibly uses TRBD1 or TRBD2 (5 bases each). Looked up from germline, CDR1 is MGHRA and CDR2 is YSYEKL. There are 14 residues in the CDR3. V lost 4 bases, J lost 2 bases, and 8 bases lay in between. CDR3 nucleotide sequence: TGCGCCAGCAGCCTGAGGGGCAACACCGGGGAGCTGTTTTTT. Translating it yields CASSLRGNTGELFF.

This chain joins TRBV27 and TRBJ1-4; 7 nucleotides align to TRBD1. CDR3 length: 14 amino acids. CDR1 is MNHEY and CDR2 is SMNVEV in the germline V gene (reference sequence). The junction had 6 bases not matched to a gene; V was cut back by 4 bases and J by 7 bases. CDR3 DNA sequence: TGTGCCAGCAGTTCAACAGGGGAGGGTGAAAAACTGTTTTTT. The encoded protein is CASSSTGEGEKLFF.

The chain joins TRBV6-5 to TRBJ2-1; 12 bases agree with TRBD2. Germline-derived CDR1 and CDR2 are MNHEY and SVGAGI. CDR3 length: 16 residues. The ends lost 4 bases at V and 9 bases at J; junction bases unmatched: 10. CDR3 DNA sequence: TGTGCCAGCAGTTCACCGACTAGCGGGAGTAGGGGTGAGCAGTTCTTC. Protein product: CASSSPTSGSRGEQFF.

This chain links TRBV27 with TRBJ1-5; TRBD1 matches at 11 bases. Trimming cost V 5 bases and J 2 bases; bases outside gene matches: 8. There are 17 residues in the CDR3. Germline CDR1 reads MNHEY; CDR2 reads SMNVEV (reference sequence). The CDR3 region is CASSPGPGQGGNQPQHF. DNA for the CDR3: TGTGCCAGCAGTCCAGGCCCGGGACAGGGGGGCAATCAGCCCCAGCATTTT.

The V call is TRBV2, the J call TRBJ2-7; 10 bases are a match to TRBD1. The germline CDR1 and CDR2 sequences are SNHLY and FYNNEI. CDR3 length equals 14 residues. V gave up 6 bases and J gave up 3 bases; unmatched junction bases: 5. The CDR3 loop is CASRGQGGNYEQYF. The CDR3 DNA reads as TGTGCCAGCAGAGGACAGGGGGGGAACTACGAGCAGTACTTC.

The rearrangement uses TRBV27 and TRBJ2-5, with TRBD2 identical over 7 bases. There are 15 residues in the CDR3. The V segment lost 3 bases and the J segment 4 bases; nucleotides outside the gene matches: 8. Germline CDR1 MNHEY, CDR2 SMNVEV (reference sequence). The CDR3 loop is CASSFGGVAGETQYF. The CDR3 DNA reads as TGTGCCAGCAGTTTTGGGGGGGTAGCGGGAGAGACCCAGTACTTC.

The chain carries TRBV7-9 and TRBJ2-7; TRBD1 matches 11 bases. V was pared by 8 bases and J by 3 bases, with 3 bases of the junction left unmatched. This CDR3 region has 13 residues. Germline assignment: CDR1 SEHNR and CDR2 FQNEAQ (reference sequence). Here the CDR3 reads CASGTGGLYEQYF. CDR3 DNA sequence: TGTGCCAGCGGGACAGGGGGTCTCTACGAGCAGTACTTC.

This chain joins TRBV29-1 and TRBJ2-7, with TRBD2 as a possible D gene (6 bases). The germline V and J ends were trimmed by 2 bases and 3 bases, with 14 bases remaining between them. The germline gives CDR1 SQVTM, CDR2 ANQGSEA. The CDR3 runs to 14 residues. The CDR3 region has the DNA TGCAGCGTTGAATCCCGGGACGGGAGCTACGAGCAGTACTTC. This codes for CSVESRDGSYEQYF.

This rearrangement joins TRBV4-1 to TRBJ2-2; D may be TRBD2 (6 bases). CDR1 MGHRA and CDR2 YSYEKL come from the germline V gene. This CDR3 region has 15 residues. Trimming stripped 2 bases from V and 6 bases from J, with 13 bases between. CDR3 nucleotides: TGCGCCAGCAGCCAACCCACGTGGGGGGCCGGGGAGCTGTTTTTT. This gives the protein CASSQPTWGAGELFF.

The chain joins TRBV4-1 to TRBJ2-7; TRBD2 matches at 7 bases. The CDR3 is 15 amino acids. CDR1 and CDR2 (germline): MGHRA, YSYEKL. With 2 bases clipped from V and 1 base from J, the junction kept 5 bases outside the gene matches. CDR3 sequence reads: CASSQPASGSYEQYF. The CDR3 DNA reads TGCGCCAGCAGCCAACCCGCTAGCGGTTCCTACGAGCAGTACTTC.

Notes on this clone: The junction shows a germline mismatch at one end, possibly a read error. The V gene is TRBV10-1, the J gene TRBJ2-6; D is uncertain. CDR3 length equals 18 residues. Germline lookup yields CDR1 WNHNN and CDR2 SYGVQD (reference sequence). The CDR3 coding sequence is TGCGCCAGCAGTGGATTGCTAAGATCGCCAAAGTCGGGCCAACGTCCTGATTTC. Its translation: CASSGLLRSPKSGQRPDF.

The rearrangement joins TRBV7-8 to TRBJ1-4; no reliable D call. CDR1 SGHVS and CDR2 FQNEAQ come from the germline V gene. CDR3 size: 11 residues. The V gene lost 7 bases and the J gene lost 8 bases, with 8 bases spanning the gap. The CDR3 DNA reads as TGTGCCAGCAAACCCAGGGAAAAACTGTTTTTT. Its protein product is CASKPREKLFF.

CDR3 nucleotides: TGTGCCAGCAGGAAGGTTGGACGGGGTTTAGGGAACACTGAAGCTTTCTTT. Its translation is CASRKVGRGLGNTEAFF. The chain recombines TRBV2 with TRBJ1-1, with D unresolved. This CDR3 has 17 amino acids. The V gene lost 6 bases and the J gene lost 1 base, with 21 bases spanning the gap. Germline V gene data show CDR1 as SNHLY and CDR2 as FYNNEI.

This clone has a single count. The CDR3, as DNA: TGTGCCAGCAGCTTGGGGACTAGCGAAGAGACCCAGTACTTC. This codes for CASSLGTSEETQYF. The chain combines TRBV5-6 with TRBJ2-5, with 9 bases lining up with TRBD2. Unmatched junction bases numbered 0, after V lost 0 bases and J lost 3 bases. The CDR3 is 14 residues long. CDR1 and CDR2 from the germline V gene are SGHDT and YYEEEE.

The chain carries TRBV2 and TRBJ2-7; 12 bases are a match to TRBD1. CDR3 length: 14 residues. The germline gives CDR1 SNHLY, CDR2 FYNNEI. V gave up 7 bases and J gave up 6 bases; unmatched junction bases: 7. The CDR3 loop is CASTSGTGGGEQYF. Written as DNA, the CDR3 is TGTGCCAGCACGTCGGGGACAGGGGGCGGCGAGCAGTACTTC.

V gene TRBV15 combines with J gene TRBJ2-1, with 9 bases matching TRBD1. J gave up 10 bases and V 0 bases, and 7 bases lay outside the gene matches. Germline V lookup: CDR1 LNHNV, CDR2 YYDKDF (reference sequence). The CDR3 consists of 15 residues. The CDR3 DNA follows: TGTGCCACCAGCAGAGATAAGGGACAGGGCGCCGAGCAGTTCTTC. Translated: CATSRDKGQGAEQFF. The complete variable domain, with remaining parts taken from reference TRBV15 and TRBJ2-1, reads DAMVIQNPRYQVTQFGKPVTLSCSQTLNHNVMYWYQQKSSQAPKLLFHYYDKDFNNEADTPDNFQSRRPNTSFCFLDIRSPGLGDTAMYLCATSRDKGQGAEQFFGPGTRLTVL.

CDR3 loop: CASSLMYQAGSYNEQFF. The CDR3 region has the DNA TGTGCCAGCAGCTTAATGTACCAGGCCGGCTCCTACAATGAGCAGTTCTTC. The chain links TRBV13 to TRBJ2-1; D unresolved. From germline, CDR1 is PRHDT and CDR2 FYEKMQ (reference sequence). Trimming cost V 2 bases and J 0 bases, with 14 bases left between them. CDR3 length equals 17 residues.

This chain links TRBV28 with TRBJ2-5, with D unclear. From germline, CDR1 is MDHEN and CDR2 SYDVKM. This CDR3 spans 14 amino acids. Between the trimmed V and J ends, which lost 3 bases and 0 bases, there was a span of 8 bases. The CDR3, as DNA: TGTGCCAGCAGTTTTTTAAGGCACCAAGAGACCCAGTACTTC. It codes for CASSFLRHQETQYF.

The chain recombines TRBV27 with TRBJ2-5; D not certain. V dropped 4 bases and J dropped 1 base, with 7 bases sitting between them. CDR3 size: 13 residues. Per the germline V gene, CDR1 is MNHEY and CDR2 is SMNVEV (reference sequence). The CDR3 DNA follows: TGTGCCAGCAGTTATTTGGCCCAAGAGACCCAGTACTTC. Translated, it gives CASSYLAQETQYF.

J is TRBJ2-7 and V is TRBV9; TRBD1 matches 7 bases. Losses at the gene ends were 4 bases for V and 2 bases for J; bases not matched to a gene: 3. Germline assignment: CDR1 SGDLS and CDR2 YYNGEE. This CDR3 region has 13 residues. The CDR3: CASSPQGAYEQYF. The CDR3 DNA sequence: TGTGCCAGCAGCCCCCAGGGGGCCTACGAGCAGTACTTC.

In this sample, this clone turned up once. The chain joins TRBV9 to TRBJ2-1; the D is unclear. Germline values: CDR1 SGDLS, CDR2 YYNGEE. Trimming took off 0 bases at V and 0 bases at J, with 7 bases between the two ends. CDR3 size: 15 residues. In DNA, the CDR3 is TGTGCCAGCAGCGTAGAAGCCGCCTCCTACAATGAGCAGTTCTTC. Its protein is CASSVEAASYNEQFF.